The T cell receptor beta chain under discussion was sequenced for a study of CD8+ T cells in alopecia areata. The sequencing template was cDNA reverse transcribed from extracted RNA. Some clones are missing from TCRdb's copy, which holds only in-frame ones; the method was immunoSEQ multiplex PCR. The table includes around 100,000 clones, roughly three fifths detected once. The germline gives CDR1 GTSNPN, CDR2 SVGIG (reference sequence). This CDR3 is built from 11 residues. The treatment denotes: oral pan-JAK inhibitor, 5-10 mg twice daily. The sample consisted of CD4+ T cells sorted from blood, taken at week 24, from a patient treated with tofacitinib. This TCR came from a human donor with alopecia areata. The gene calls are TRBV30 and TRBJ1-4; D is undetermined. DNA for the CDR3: TGTGCATGCGGGACTAATGAAAAACTGTTTTTT. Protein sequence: CACGTNEKLFF. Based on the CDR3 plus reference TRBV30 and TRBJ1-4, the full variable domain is SQTIHQWPATLVQPVGSPLSLECTVEGTSNPNLYWYRQAAGRGLQLLFYSVGIGQISSEVPQNLSASRPQDRQFILSSKKLLLSDSGFYLCACGTNEKLFFGSGTQLSVL.